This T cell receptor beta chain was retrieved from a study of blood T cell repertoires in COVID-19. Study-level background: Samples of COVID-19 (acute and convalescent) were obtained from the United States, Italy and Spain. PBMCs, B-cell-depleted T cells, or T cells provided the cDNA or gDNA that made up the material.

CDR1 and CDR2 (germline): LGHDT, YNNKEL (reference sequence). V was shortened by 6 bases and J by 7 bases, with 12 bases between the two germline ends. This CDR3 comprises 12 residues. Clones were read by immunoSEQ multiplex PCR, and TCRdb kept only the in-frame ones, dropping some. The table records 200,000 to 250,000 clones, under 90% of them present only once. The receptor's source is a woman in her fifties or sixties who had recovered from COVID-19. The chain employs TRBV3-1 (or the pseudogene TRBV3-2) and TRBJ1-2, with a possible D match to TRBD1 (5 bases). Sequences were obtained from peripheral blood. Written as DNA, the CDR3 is TGTGCCAGCAGGGGACTTAATCTTGGCTACACCTTC. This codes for CASRGLNLGYTF.